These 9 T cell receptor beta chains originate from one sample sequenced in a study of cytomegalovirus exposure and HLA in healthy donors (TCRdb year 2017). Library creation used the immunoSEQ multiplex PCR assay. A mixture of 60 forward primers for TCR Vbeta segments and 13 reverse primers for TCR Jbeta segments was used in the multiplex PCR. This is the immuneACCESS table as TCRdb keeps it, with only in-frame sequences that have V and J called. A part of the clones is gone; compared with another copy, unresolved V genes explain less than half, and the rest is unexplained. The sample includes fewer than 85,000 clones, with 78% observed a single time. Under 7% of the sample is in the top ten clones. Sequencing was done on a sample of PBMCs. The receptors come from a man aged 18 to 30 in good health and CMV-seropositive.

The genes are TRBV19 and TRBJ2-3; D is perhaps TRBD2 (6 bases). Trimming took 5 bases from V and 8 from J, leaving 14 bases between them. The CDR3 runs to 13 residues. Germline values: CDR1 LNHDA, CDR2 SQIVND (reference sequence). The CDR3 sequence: CASSLEGSGTQYF. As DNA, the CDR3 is TGTGCCAGTAGTTTGGAGGGCTCTGGTACGCAGTATTTT.

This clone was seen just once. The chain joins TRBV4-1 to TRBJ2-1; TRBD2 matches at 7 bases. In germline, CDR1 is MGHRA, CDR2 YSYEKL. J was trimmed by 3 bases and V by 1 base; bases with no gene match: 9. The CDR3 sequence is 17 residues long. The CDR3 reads CASSQGGGVRGYNEQFF. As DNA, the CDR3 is TGCGCCAGCAGCCAAGGGGGGGGTGTTCGGGGCTACAATGAGCAGTTCTTC.

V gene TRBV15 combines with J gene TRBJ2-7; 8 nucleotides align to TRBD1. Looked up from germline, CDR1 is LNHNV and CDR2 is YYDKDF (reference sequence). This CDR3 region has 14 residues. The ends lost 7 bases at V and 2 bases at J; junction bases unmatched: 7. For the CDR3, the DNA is TGTGCCACCACCCTCGACAGGGGTCCCTACGAGCAGTACTTC. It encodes CATTLDRGPYEQYF.

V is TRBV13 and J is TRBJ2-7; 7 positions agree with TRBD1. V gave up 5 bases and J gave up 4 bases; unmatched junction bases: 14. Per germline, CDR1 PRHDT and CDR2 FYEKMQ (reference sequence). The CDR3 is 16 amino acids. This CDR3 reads CASSMKGQPSWYEQYF. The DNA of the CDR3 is TGTGCCAGCAGCATGAAGGGACAGCCTTCTTGGTACGAGCAGTACTTC.

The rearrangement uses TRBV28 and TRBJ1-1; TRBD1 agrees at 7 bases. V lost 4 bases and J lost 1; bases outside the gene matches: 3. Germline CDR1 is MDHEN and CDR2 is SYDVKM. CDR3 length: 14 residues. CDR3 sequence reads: CASSSTGPNTEAFF. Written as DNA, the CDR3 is TGTGCCAGCAGTTCGACAGGGCCGAACACTGAAGCTTTCTTT.

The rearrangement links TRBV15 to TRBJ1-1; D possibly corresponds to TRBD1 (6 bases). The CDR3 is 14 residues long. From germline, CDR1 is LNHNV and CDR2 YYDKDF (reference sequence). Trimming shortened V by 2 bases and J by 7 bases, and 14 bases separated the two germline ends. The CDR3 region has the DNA TGTGCCACCAGCAGATGGGGAGCGGACAGTGAAGCTTTCTTT. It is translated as CATSRWGADSEAFF.

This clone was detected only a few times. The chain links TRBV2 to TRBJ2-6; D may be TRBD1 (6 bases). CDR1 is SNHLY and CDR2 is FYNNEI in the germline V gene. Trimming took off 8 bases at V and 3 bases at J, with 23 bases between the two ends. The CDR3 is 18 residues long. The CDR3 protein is CASWRHQGPTIGANVLTF. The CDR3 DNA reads TGTGCCAGCTGGAGGCACCAGGGGCCGACCATTGGGGCCAACGTCCTGACTTTC.

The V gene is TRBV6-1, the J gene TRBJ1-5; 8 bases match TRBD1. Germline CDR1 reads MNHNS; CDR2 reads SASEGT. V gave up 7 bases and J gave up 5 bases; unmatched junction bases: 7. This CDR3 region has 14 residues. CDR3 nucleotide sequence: TGTGCCAGCACCGGAGGACAGGGTCATCAGCCCCAGCATTTT. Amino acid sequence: CASTGGQGHQPQHF.

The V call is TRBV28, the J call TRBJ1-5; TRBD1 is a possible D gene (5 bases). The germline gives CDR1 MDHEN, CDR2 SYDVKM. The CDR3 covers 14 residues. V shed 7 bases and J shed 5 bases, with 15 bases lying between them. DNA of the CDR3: TGTGCCAGCACCCTCTGGGGGGGTGATCAGCCCCAGCATTTT. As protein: CASTLWGGDQPQHF.